The 25 T cell receptor beta chains presented below share a single source sample, sequenced in a study of radiation and T cells in renal cell carcinoma. The time point was: baseline pretreatment blood. Treatment here: 15 Gy SBRT to primary tumor, nephrectomy 4 weeks later. This table comes from immunoSEQ multiplex PCR, and its TCRdb copy is limited to in-frame clones, with some not included. The sample carries around 94,000 clones, 86% recorded once. Sample: blood, taken from a patient whose treatment included radiotherapy and nephrectomy. The receptor set was obtained from a man aged 50-59 years with renal cell carcinoma.

This rearrangement joins TRBV25-1 to TRBJ2-1; D is undetermined. Germline assignment: CDR1 MGHDK and CDR2 SYGVNS. The CDR3 runs 12 residues. Trimming shortened V by 4 bases and J by 12 bases, and 13 bases separated the two germline ends. CDR3 sequence (DNA): TGTGCCAGCAGTGGTCCGGCTCTAAGGCAGTTCTTC. The encoded protein is CASSGPALRQFF.

V is TRBV19 and J is TRBJ1-4; 7 nucleotides align to TRBD1. CDR3 size: 16 residues. Per the germline V gene, CDR1 is LNHDA and CDR2 is SQIVND (reference sequence). With 3 bases clipped from V and 3 bases from J, the junction kept 7 bases outside the gene matches. Here the CDR3 DNA reads TGTGCCAGTAGTATTCTCGGGACAGATCCTAATGAAAAACTGTTTTTT. It translates to CASSILGTDPNEKLFF.

V is TRBV30 and J is TRBJ2-2; D is perhaps TRBD2 (6 bases). The CDR3 totals 14 residues. Germline lookup yields CDR1 GTSNPN and CDR2 SVGIG (reference sequence). V lost 5 bases, J lost 5 bases, and 15 bases lay in between. The CDR3: CAWALGTFTGELFF. The CDR3 DNA reads as TGTGCCTGGGCCCTCGGGACTTTTACCGGGGAGCTGTTTTTT.

This chain connects TRBV30 to TRBJ2-1; possibly TRBD2 for D (6 bases). Germline CDR1 GTSNPN, CDR2 SVGIG (reference sequence). The CDR3 sequence is 12 residues long. Trimming pared 4 bases from V and 13 bases from J, leaving 17 bases between. In nucleotides, the CDR3 is TGTGCCTGGAATCCGCCCGGGAGTTTACAGTTCTTC. It encodes CAWNPPGSLQFF. Combining the CDR3 with reference TRBV30 and TRBJ2-1 gives the whole variable domain SQTIHQWPATLVQPVGSPLSLECTVEGTSNPNLYWYRQAAGRGLQLLFYSVGIGQISSEVPQNLSASRPQDRQFILSSKKLLLSDSGFYLCAWNPPGSLQFFGPGTRLTVL.

This chain joins TRBV19 and TRBJ2-5; D gene uncertain. Trimming took 3 bases from V and 1 from J, leaving 6 bases between them. The CDR3 runs 13 residues. Germline V gives CDR1 LNHDA, CDR2 SQIVND (reference sequence). The CDR3 bases are TGTGCCAGTAGTATTGGGGTCCAAGAGACCCAGTACTTC. As protein: CASSIGVQETQYF.

The rearrangement joins TRBV29-1 to TRBJ2-3, with a possible D match to TRBD2 (7 bases). V was cut by 4 bases and J by 0 bases, with 20 bases left in between. Germline CDR1 is SQVTM and CDR2 is ANQGSEA. The CDR3 runs to 17 residues. CDR3 sequence reads: CSVANVQGGDSTDTQYF. The DNA of the CDR3 is TGCAGCGTTGCAAACGTACAGGGAGGGGACAGCACAGATACGCAGTATTTT.

The genes are TRBV15 and TRBJ2-7; D is undetermined. This CDR3 spans 14 amino acids. V lost 3 bases and J lost 3, with 12 bases in between. From germline, CDR1 is LNHNV and CDR2 YYDKDF (reference sequence). The CDR3 DNA reads as TGTGCCACCAGCAGGGCCGACATGGACTACGAGCAGTACTTC. Residues: CATSRADMDYEQYF.

The chain links TRBV2 to TRBJ2-7, with 7 bases matching TRBD1. The junction had 13 bases not matched to a gene; V was cut back by 7 bases and J by 7 bases. CDR3 length: 14 amino acids. Germline lookup yields CDR1 SNHLY and CDR2 FYNNEI. CDR3 loop: CASIRDSLNFEQYF. In nucleotides, the CDR3 is TGTGCCAGCATCAGGGACAGCCTTAATTTTGAGCAGTACTTC.

V gene TRBV19 combines with J gene TRBJ2-2; D is undetermined. Germline loops: CDR1 LNHDA, CDR2 SQIVND (reference sequence). Trimming took 3 bases from V and 6 from J, leaving 8 bases between them. The CDR3 sequence is 13 residues long. The CDR3 spells CASSIVSPGELFF. Written as DNA, the CDR3 is TGTGCCAGTAGTATTGTCAGTCCCGGGGAGCTGTTTTTT.

CDR3 nucleotides: TGTGCCATCAGTGAGTCAGGCCCAGCCTACGAGCAGTACTTC. Amino acids: CAISESGPAYEQYF. The genes are TRBV10-3 and TRBJ2-7; no definite D call. CDR3 length: 14 residues. Trimming pared 0 bases from V and 2 bases from J, leaving 8 bases between. Germline values: CDR1 ENHRY, CDR2 SYGVKD.

The V gene is TRBV9, the J gene TRBJ1-3; a possible D gene is TRBD1 (6 bases). In germline, CDR1 is SGDLS, CDR2 YYNGEE. This CDR3 contains 20 residues. Trimming took off 3 bases at V and 3 bases at J, with 28 bases between the two ends. CDR3 sequence reads: CASSESLQGWAETGGNTIYF. CDR3 DNA: TGTGCCAGCAGCGAGAGCCTACAGGGCTGGGCCGAGACGGGTGGAAACACCATATATTTT.

V usage is TRBV6-1 and J usage is TRBJ2-3; a possible D gene is TRBD2 (7 bases). Germline CDR1 and CDR2: MNHNS and SASEGT. The CDR3 is made up of 17 amino acids. V dropped 1 base and J dropped 0 bases, with 14 bases sitting between them. The CDR3 DNA follows: TGTGCCAGCAGTGAAGAGGGTCGGGGGGCAAGCACAGATACGCAGTATTTT. It specifies CASSEEGRGASTDTQYF.

The chain carries TRBV7-2 and TRBJ1-5, with D possibly TRBD1 on 5 matching bases. CDR1 SGHTA and CDR2 FQGNSA come from the germline V gene. Trimming took 7 bases from V and 4 from J, leaving 20 bases between them. The CDR3 runs 16 residues. CDR3 protein: CASKVGGFSVNQPQHF. CDR3 bases: TGTGCCAGCAAAGTGGGGGGTTTCTCGGTAAATCAGCCCCAGCATTTT.

This chain uses TRBV10-3 with TRBJ2-3, with D perhaps TRBD1 or TRBD2 (6 bases each). Germline V CDR1 and CDR2: ENHRY, SYGVKD. V lost 0 bases and J 5 bases, leaving 15 bases between the germline ends. The length of the CDR3 is 16 residues. CDR3 nucleotides: TGTGCCATCAGTGAGTCTGGGGGCGGGGACGTAGATACGCAGTATTTT. Protein sequence: CAISESGGGDVDTQYF.

This clone was counted a few times. The DNA for the CDR3 is TGTGCCACGTCTATCGGGGTGTTCAATCAGCCCCAGCATTTT. Translating it yields CATSIGVFNQPQHF. The chain carries TRBV10-3 and TRBJ1-5; D remains unclear. CDR3 length: 14 amino acids. Germline-derived CDR1 and CDR2 are ENHRY and SYGVKD. V was clipped by 10 bases and J by 3 bases, with 16 bases between them.

Turning to this clone: The junction differs from germline at one of its ends, possibly a read error. The chain couples TRBV7-7 to TRBJ2-5; a weak D match, TRBD2 (7 bases). The CDR3 loop spans 15 amino acids. Looked up from germline, CDR1 is SSHAT and CDR2 is FNYEAQ (reference sequence). The CDR3 DNA follows: TGTGCTAGCAGCTTAGGGGGGGGCTTCCAAGAGACCCAGTACTTC. It is translated as CASSLGGGFQETQYF.

This clone was observed a handful of times. The rearrangement uses TRBV28 and TRBJ2-1, with D maybe TRBD2 (6 bases). The CDR3 sequence is 14 residues long. Germline values: CDR1 MDHEN, CDR2 SYDVKM. Deletions cut 4 bases from V and 7 bases from J, with 14 bases between. The CDR3 sequence is CASSWDSPGNEQFF. CDR3 DNA sequence: TGTGCCAGCAGTTGGGACTCCCCCGGAAATGAGCAGTTCTTC.

The rearrangement joins TRBV28 to TRBJ1-3; no reliable D call. Germline CDR1 reads MDHEN; CDR2 reads SYDVKM. V lost 9 bases, J lost 2 bases, and 14 bases lay in between. CDR3 length: 14 residues. The CDR3 region has the DNA TGTGCCAGTAGACCCACGGAACCTGGAAACACCATATATTTT. This encodes CASRPTEPGNTIYF.

This clone was detected a few times. This chain links TRBV10-3 with TRBJ2-7, with 8 bases fitting TRBD2. The V gene's germline CDR1 is ENHRY and CDR2 SYGVKD. V was clipped by 7 bases and J by 5 bases; unmatched bases: 7. The CDR3 loop spans 13 amino acids. CDR3: CAINSGIYDEQYF. CDR3 coding DNA: TGTGCCATCAATAGCGGGATTTACGACGAGCAGTACTTC.

V usage is TRBV10-3 and J usage is TRBJ2-5; TRBD2 agrees at 8 bases. Germline values: CDR1 ENHRY, CDR2 SYGVKD. This CDR3 region has 17 residues. Trimming removed 4 bases from V and 4 bases from J; junction bases left unmatched: 14. DNA of the CDR3: TGTGCCATCAGTGGCCAGGGGCCCGGGACTAGGCCAGAGACCCAGTACTTC. Protein product: CAISGQGPGTRPETQYF.

The rearrangement links TRBV12-2 to TRBJ2-1; TRBD2, the table's D call, was not compared with the DNA. TRBV12-2 represents a pseudogene. The CDR3 runs 10 residues. This CDR3 reads CASRAYEQFF. In DNA form, the CDR3 reads TGTGCAAGTCGTGCGTATGAGCAGTTCTTC.

The chain recombines TRBV19 with TRBJ2-1; 14 nucleotides match TRBD2. Per germline, CDR1 LNHDA and CDR2 SQIVND (reference sequence). The CDR3 has 21 residues. The junction had 15 bases not matched to a gene; V was cut back by 2 bases and J by 3 bases. CDR3 protein: CASSIQTSKSGTSGGYNEQFF. CDR3 in DNA: TGTGCCAGTAGTATACAGACGTCGAAATCCGGGACTAGCGGGGGCTACAATGAGCAGTTCTTC.

V usage is TRBV19 and J usage is TRBJ2-7; no definite D call. Trimming stripped 5 bases from V and 2 bases from J, with 10 bases between. Germline V gives CDR1 LNHDA, CDR2 SQIVND (reference sequence). The CDR3 loop spans 13 amino acids. CDR3 DNA sequence: TGTGCCAGTAGTCCGGACGGTGCCTACGAGCAGTACTTC. Protein sequence: CASSPDGAYEQYF.

This chain joins TRBV5-1 and TRBJ2-7; 10 nucleotides align to TRBD2. V shed 5 bases, J shed 4 bases, and the junction held 9 bases outside the gene matches. CDR1 and CDR2 (germline): SGHRS, YFSETQ. CDR3 length: 15 amino acids. The CDR3 spells CASSQASGSFYEQYF. CDR3 nucleotide sequence: TGCGCCAGCAGTCAGGCTAGCGGGAGTTTTTACGAGCAGTACTTC. Full variable domain (outside the CDR3, taken from reference TRBV5-1 and TRBJ2-7): KAGVTQTPRYLIKTRGQQVTLSCSPISGHRSVSWYQQTPGQGLQFLFEYFSETQRNKGNFPGRFSGRQFSNSRSEMNVSTLELGDSALYLCASSQASGSFYEQYFGPGTRLTVT.

The chain joins TRBV5-1 to TRBJ2-1; D perhaps matches TRBD1 (6 bases). CDR3 length: 13 amino acids. Deletions cut 2 bases from V and 7 bases from J, with 10 bases between. Germline V gene data show CDR1 as SGHRS and CDR2 as YFSETQ. CDR3 loop: CASSFGQLNEQFF. The DNA of the CDR3 is TGCGCCAGCAGCTTCGGACAGCTAAATGAGCAGTTCTTC.